The rows below give T cell receptor beta chains drawn from one sample of a study of shared clonotypes between healthy human individuals. Measured with immunoSEQ multiplex PCR; TCRdb has only the in-frame clones, and not every one. Seen here are fewer than 1 million clones, just over 95% observed once, and the top ten hold less than 0.25%. The sequenced material came from naive CD8+ T cells sorted from blood. The receptors stem from a man younger than 40 in good health. Each CDR3 is given with its conserved first and last residue. D genes are given only for firm matches. Clone size, where shown, is once, few, many, or a class for clones that have expanded.

j_call | clone_size | d_call | v_call | cdr3_nt | cdr3_aa
TRBJ2-7 | once | NA | TRBV5-1 | TGCGCCAGCAGCTTGGAAGCTCCTAACTCCTACGAGCAGTACTTC | CASSLEAPNSYEQYF
TRBJ2-2 | NA | NA | TRBV25-1 | TGTGCCAGCTTCGCCCCGGGACCGAACACCGGGGAGCTGTTTTTT | CASFAPGPNTGELFF
TRBJ2-1 | NA | TRBD2 | TRBV7-6 | TGTGCCAGCAGCCCACAAGCGGGGGGGGAGAATGAGCAGTTCTTC | CASSPQAGGENEQFF
TRBJ2-2 | NA | NA | TRBV28 | TGTGCCAGCAGTTCATATCCCCACAGGGCAAACACCGGGGAGCTGTTTTTT | CASSSYPHRANTGELFF
TRBJ2-3 | NA | TRBD2 | TRBV28 | TGTGCCAGCAGAGCCCCCGCGGGAGGGCCATCAGATACGCAGTATTTT | CASRAPAGGPSDTQYF
TRBJ1-5 | NA | NA | TRBV28 | TGTGCCAGCACCCCACCTTACGGGGGCAATCAGCCCCAGCATTTT | CASTPPYGGNQPQHF
TRBJ2-2 | NA | TRBD1 | TRBV27 | TGTGCCAGCAGTTTAGGGACAGGGTTTACCGGGGAGCTGTTTTTT | CASSLGTGFTGELFF
TRBJ2-7 | NA | NA | TRBV28 | TGTGCCAGCCACAGACAAAAACAAGGGACCCTCGGGGCCTACGAGCAGTACTTC | CASHRQKQGTLGAYEQYF
TRBJ2-6 | once | NA | TRBV7-2 | TGTGCCAGCAGCAACCGGGGCACTGGGGCCAACGTCCTGACTTTC | CASSNRGTGANVLTF
TRBJ2-7 | once | TRBD1 | TRBV9 | TGTGCCAGCAGTCGGGGACAGGGACAAGCCTACGAGCAGTACTTC | CASSRGQGQAYEQYF
TRBJ2-3 | NA | NA | TRBV4-1 | TGCGCCAGCAGCCAAGGCCTCACAGATACGCAGTATTTT | CASSQGLTDTQYF
TRBJ2-7 | NA | TRBD2 | TRBV6-5 | TGTGCCAGCAGTATAGCGGGTCTGAGCGAGCAGTACTTC | CASSIAGLSEQYF
TRBJ2-1 | once | NA | TRBV27 | TGTGCCAGCAGTTTGTCAACGGGTACAGCAAATGAGCAGTTCTTC | CASSLSTGTANEQFF
TRBJ2-1 | NA | NA | TRBV15 | TGTGCCACATCTCCGTCCTCCTACAATGAGCAGTTCTTC | CATSPSSYNEQFF
TRBJ1-5 | NA | TRBD1 | TRBV2 | TGTGCCAGCAGGAAACACCGGACAGGCGGTTCCAGACAGCCCCAGCATTTT | CASRKHRTGGSRQPQHF
TRBJ1-1 | once | NA | TRBV27 | TGTGCCAGCAGTTTTGGAGGACACACTGAAGCTTTCTTT | CASSFGGHTEAFF
TRBJ2-1 | NA | TRBD1 | TRBV27 | TGTGCCAGCAGTATCCGACAGGGGGGCAATGAGCAGTTCTTC | CASSIRQGGNEQFF
TRBJ2-3 | once | NA | TRBV5-1 | TGCGCCAGCAGCTTGGTCCAATTCTCCACAGATACGCAGTATTTT | CASSLVQFSTDTQYF
TRBJ2-2 | NA | NA | TRBV9 | TGTGCCAGCAGCGTAGAGGGTGCGGGATCGAACACCGGGGAGCTGTTTTTT | CASSVEGAGSNTGELFF
TRBJ2-1 | NA | TRBD2 | TRBV28 | TGTGCCAGCAGTTTCCGGCGGGAGGGCCTGAATGAGCAGTTCTTC | CASSFRREGLNEQFF
TRBJ2-7 | NA | NA | TRBV9 | TGTGCCAGCAGCGTAGCTGCACAGGGAGACTACGAGCAGTACTTC | CASSVAAQGDYEQYF
TRBJ2-1 | NA | NA | TRBV10-2 | TGCGCCAGCAGTGAGGCTCTTGGGTCAGGGCCCTACAATGAGCAGTTCTTC | CASSEALGSGPYNEQFF
TRBJ2-7 | NA | NA | TRBV2 | TGTGCCAGCAGTGAAAGTAACTCCTACGAGCAGTACTTC | CASSESNSYEQYF
TRBJ2-7 | NA | TRBD1 | TRBV10-3 | TGTGCCATCAGTCAGAGTTCAGGGACAGGGAGCTCCTACGAGCAGTACTTC | CAISQSSGTGSSYEQYF
TRBJ2-1 | once | NA | TRBV9 | TGTGCCAGCAGCGTAGGCTTGCTAAACGATGAGCAGTTCTTC | CASSVGLLNDEQFF
TRBJ2-1 | NA | NA | TRBV11-3 | TGTGCCAGCAGCTTCGATCCGTCTGGCTACAATGAGCAGTTCTTC | CASSFDPSGYNEQFF
TRBJ2-7 | NA | TRBD1 | TRBV9 | TGTGCCAGCAGCACCACCGGGACAGGGTCTTCCTACGAGCAGTACTTC | CASSTTGTGSSYEQYF
TRBJ2-5 | NA | TRBD1 | TRBV29-1 | TGCAGCGTTGAATACAGGGGGGAGGAAAAAGAGACCCAGTACTTC | CSVEYRGEEKETQYF
TRBJ2-7 | NA | NA | TRBV13 | TGTGCCAGCAGCCTTGTATCGATTACCTACGAGCAGTACTTC | CASSLVSITYEQYF
TRBJ2-3 | NA | NA | TRBV18 | TGTGCCAGCTCACCCCCCCAAGACAGGCCCGAAGGGACGCAGTATTTT | CASSPPQDRPEGTQYF
TRBJ1-1 | once | NA | TRBV21-1 | TGTGCCAGCAGCAGCAGGAACACTGAAGCTTTCTTT | CASSSRNTEAFF
TRBJ2-7 | NA | TRBD2 | TRBV7-9 | TGTGCCAGCAGCTTCCTAGCGGGAGCGGAATACTACGAGCAGTACTTC | CASSFLAGAEYYEQYF
TRBJ1-1 | NA | NA | TRBV5-1 | TGCGCCAGCAGCTTGGTCGTCGGTACGCTTGAAGCTTTCTTT | CASSLVVGTLEAFF
TRBJ1-5 | NA | NA | TRBV10-2 | TGCGCCAGCAGTGAGTGGGGCAATCAGCCCCAGCATTTT | CASSEWGNQPQHF
TRBJ2-5 | NA | TRBD2 | TRBV5-1 | TGCGCCAGCAGCTCGCGCGGCGTAGCGGGAGCGGGATGGGAGACCCAGTACTTC | CASSSRGVAGAGWETQYF
TRBJ1-5 | once | NA | TRBV27 | TGTGCCAGCAGTCCCTTGAATAGCAATCAGCCCCAGCATTTT | CASSPLNSNQPQHF